This T cell receptor (beta chain) was documented in a study of blood T cell repertoires in COVID-19. As for the study in general: Whether acute or convalescent, the COVID-19 samples came from the United States, Italy and Spain. In each case, the material was cDNA or gDNA derived from T cells, B-cell-depleted T cells, or PBMCs.

In the original analysis: How many nucleated cells were present was estimated from reference gene primer amplification. The assay was immunoSEQ multiplex PCR, and TCRdb's table has in-frame clones only and misses some. V, J and clone size were drawn from that table, and D and trimming were deduced from the DNA. Among approximately 230,000 clones listed, 80% to 90% were seen once. The V end lost 0 bases, the J end lost 12 bases, and 19 bases lay between the germline ends. CDR3 size: 15 residues. Looked up from germline, CDR1 is SGHDT and CDR2 is YYEEEE. The chain employs TRBV5-6 and TRBJ2-1; TRBD1 is a possible D gene (5 bases). The receptor was derived from a man older than 75 with acute or convalescent COVID-19. Sequencing input: peripheral blood. CDR3: CASSLVSPTHQGQFF. CDR3 coding DNA: TGTGCCAGCAGCTTGGTCTCCCCGACACACCAGGGGCAGTTCTTC.